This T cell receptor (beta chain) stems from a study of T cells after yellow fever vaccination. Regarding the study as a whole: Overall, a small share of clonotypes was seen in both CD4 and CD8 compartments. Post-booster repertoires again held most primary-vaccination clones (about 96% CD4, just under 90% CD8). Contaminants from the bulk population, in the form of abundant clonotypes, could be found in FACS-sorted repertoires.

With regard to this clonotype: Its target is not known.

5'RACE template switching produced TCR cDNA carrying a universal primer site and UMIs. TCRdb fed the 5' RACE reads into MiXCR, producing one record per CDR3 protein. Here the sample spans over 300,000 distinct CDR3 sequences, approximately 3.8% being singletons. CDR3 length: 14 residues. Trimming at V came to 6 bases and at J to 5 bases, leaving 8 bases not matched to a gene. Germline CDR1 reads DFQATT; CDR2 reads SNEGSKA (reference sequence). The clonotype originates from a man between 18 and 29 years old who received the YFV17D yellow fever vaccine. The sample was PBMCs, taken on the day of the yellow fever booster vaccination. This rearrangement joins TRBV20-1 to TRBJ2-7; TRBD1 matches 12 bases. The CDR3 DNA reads TGCAGTGCCGCACTGGGACAGGGGGCTCACGAGCAGTACGTC. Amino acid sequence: CSAALGQGAHEQYV.